The source of this T cell receptor beta chain is a study of blood T cell repertoires in COVID-19. Study-level information: T cells, B-cell-depleted T cells, or PBMCs provided the cDNA or gDNA that served as material.

The CDR3 has 13 residues if both end residues are counted. Germline V gene data show CDR1 as SGHRS and CDR2 as YFSETQ. The data were produced by immunoSEQ multiplex PCR, yet TCRdb's version contains in-frame clones alone and is incomplete. This sample has about 220,000 clones, with around 81% found just once. Details on this clone: The DNA is left out, because the CDR3 cannot be placed on it with certainty; the CDR3 is given as TCRdb lists it.

The material sequenced was peripheral blood. The sequence was collected from a woman between 65 and 79 years old with acute or convalescent COVID-19. The V call is TRBV5-1, the J call TRBJ1-2. CDR3: CASSSGEWAGGSF.